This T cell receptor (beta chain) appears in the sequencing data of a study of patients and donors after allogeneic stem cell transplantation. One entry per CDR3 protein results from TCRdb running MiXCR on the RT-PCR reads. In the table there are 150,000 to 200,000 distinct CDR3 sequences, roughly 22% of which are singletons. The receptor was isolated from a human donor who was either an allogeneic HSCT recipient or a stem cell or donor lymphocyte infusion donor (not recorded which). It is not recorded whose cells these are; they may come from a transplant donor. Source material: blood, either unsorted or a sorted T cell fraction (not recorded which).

The DNA of the CDR3 is TGTGCCAGCAGTTTATCGGGACTAGACTACGAGCAGTACTTC. This translates into CASSLSGLDYEQYF. V usage is TRBV27 and J usage is TRBJ2-7; TRBD2 agrees at 8 bases. Germline-derived CDR1 and CDR2 are MNHEY and SMNVEV (reference sequence). The CDR3 length is 14 residues. The ends lost 0 bases at V and 3 bases at J; junction bases unmatched: 1.